A selection of T cell receptor beta chains follows, all from one sample in a study of OX40 agonist ivuxolimab in advanced cancers. Assay: immunoSEQ multiplex PCR; the TCRdb copy retains only in-frame clones and omits some. The data contain about 65,000 clones, around nine tenths of them singletons. Sequences were derived from CD4+ or CD8+ T cells sorted from blood, sampled in a trial of the OX40 agonist ivuxolimab. These receptor sequences come from an adult with an advanced solid tumor such as melanoma, head and neck, liver or kidney cancer. Each CDR3 is given with its conserved first and last residue.

cdr3_aa | j_call | v_call
CAPQGGQLFTYEQYF | TRBJ2-7 | TRBV6-4
CALEGLAGWYEQFF | TRBJ2-1 | TRBV30
CASSGQGLVNQPQHF | TRBJ1-5 | TRBV7-8
CASRREGEGIYEQYF | TRBJ2-7 | TRBV6-1
CASSGSPTSTEAFF | TRBJ1-1 | TRBV4-1
CASGFGTSLAKNIQYF | TRBJ2-4 | TRBV12-5
CASSLDSHYGYTF | TRBJ1-2 | TRBV5-1
CANDRISNYGYTF | TRBJ1-2 | TRBV7-2
CASGRTGRNEQFF | TRBJ2-1 | TRBV18
CASSVDRVYGYTF | TRBJ1-2 | TRBV7-9
CASSQDQWGYGNEQFF | TRBJ2-1 | TRBV14
CASSEVEGQNSPLHF | TRBJ1-6 | TRBV6-1
CASSSPSWNYGYTF | TRBJ1-2 | TRBV6-5
CASSDTTLGGARTEAFF | TRBJ1-1 | TRBV25-1
CASSSLGSGGNEQFF | TRBJ2-1 | TRBV6-5
CASSPGGTWAEAFF | TRBJ1-1 | TRBV6-1
CASSYSMGRNTEAFF | TRBJ1-1 | TRBV6-6
CASSGSLTSLHF | TRBJ1-6 | TRBV2
CASSSTPTNTEAFF | TRBJ1-1 | TRBV11-3
CASSEYGREAAFF | TRBJ1-1 | TRBV25-1
CASGLGPSGQETQYF | TRBJ2-5 | TRBV12-5
CASSLGQVYEQYF | TRBJ2-7 | TRBV7-8
CASSRMGQGEGDIQYF | TRBJ2-4 | TRBV4-2
CASRGLAYTDTQYF | TRBJ2-3 | TRBV11-2
CASSPSREDAEAFF | TRBJ1-1 | TRBV18
CASKKGLTEAFF | TRBJ1-1 | TRBV19
CASSVGGSAGELFF | TRBJ2-2 | TRBV9
CAGGGLSSGANVLTF | TRBJ2-6 | TRBV30
CASSLGGMNYGYTF | TRBJ1-2 | TRBV7-9
CASSPIKQGIAKNIQYF | TRBJ2-4 | TRBV5-6
CASSDPGNTIYF | TRBJ1-3 | TRBV6-5
CASSRQDQETQYF | TRBJ2-5 | TRBV19